The present T cell receptor (beta chain) was sequenced within a study of identical twins. The cDNA had a unique molecular identifier and a template-switch universal primer site. TCRdb independently ran MiXCR on the 5' RACE reads; one entry per CDR3 protein. The data contain 550,000 to 700,000 distinct CDR3 sequences, approximately 22% of them seen just once; the ten biggest clones take up 4.3%. This clonotype has only one observation. Antigen specificity is unknown. The V gene's germline CDR1 is KGHSH and CDR2 LQKENI. Germline trimming cut 6 bases from V and 1 base from J; bases unmatched to any gene: 11. The CDR3 runs to 19 residues. Study results and caveats: Insertions were fewer in abundant cord blood beta clonotypes, whereas memory repertoires showed none of this pattern.

With no exceptions, donors were healthy Caucasians. These data were likewise used in another study, on T cells expressing NK-cell markers.

The chain has TRBV18 and TRBJ2-6, with TRBD1 identical over 11 bases. Sequenced sample: PBMCs. The sequence derives from a woman aged 18-29 years in good health. DNA of the CDR3: TGTGCCAGCTCGACTGGAGGACAGGGGGCGCTTTCTGGGGCCAACGTCCTGACTTTC. It translates to CASSTGGQGALSGANVLTF.